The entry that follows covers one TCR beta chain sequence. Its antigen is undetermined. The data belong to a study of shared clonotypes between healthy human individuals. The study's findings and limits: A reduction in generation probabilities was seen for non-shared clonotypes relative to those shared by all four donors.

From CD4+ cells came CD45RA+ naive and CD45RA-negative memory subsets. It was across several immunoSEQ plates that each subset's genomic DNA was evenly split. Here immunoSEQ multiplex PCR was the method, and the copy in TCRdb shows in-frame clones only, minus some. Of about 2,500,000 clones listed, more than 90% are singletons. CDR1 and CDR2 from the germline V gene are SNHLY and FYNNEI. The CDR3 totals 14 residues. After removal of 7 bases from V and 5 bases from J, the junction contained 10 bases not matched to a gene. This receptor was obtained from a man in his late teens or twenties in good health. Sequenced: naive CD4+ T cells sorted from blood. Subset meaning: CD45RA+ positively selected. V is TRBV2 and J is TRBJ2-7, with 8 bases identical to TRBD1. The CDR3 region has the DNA TGTGCCAGCAACATCGGGGCAGGGGGCAACGAGCAGTACTTC. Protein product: CASNIGAGGNEQYF.